This passage covers 2 T cell receptor beta chains from one sample sequenced in a study of cytomegalovirus exposure and HLA in healthy donors. Researchers ran the PCR with 60 Vbeta and 13 Jbeta primers. Generated by immunoSEQ multiplex PCR, the TCRdb table keeps only in-frame clones and is missing some. There are 80,000 to 100,000 clones in the sample, with 3.4% held by the top ten. Sequencing was done on a sample of PBMCs. These receptors all come from a woman in her 30s in good health and CMV-seronegative.

This chain links TRBV18 with TRBJ2-7; D is perhaps TRBD1 (6 bases). Germline assignment: CDR1 KGHSH and CDR2 LQKENI. Trimming removed 4 bases from V and 2 bases from J, with 18 bases in between. This CDR3 region has 16 residues. Written as DNA, the CDR3 is TGTGCCAGCTCACAACCGGGACACCGGTCTCCCTACGAGCAGTACTTC. Amino acid sequence: CASSQPGHRSPYEQYF.

This chain joins TRBV9 and TRBJ2-7, with 7 nucleotides matching TRBD2. The CDR3 covers 16 residues. The V segment lost 2 bases and the J segment 3 bases; nucleotides outside the gene matches: 11. Per the germline V gene, CDR1 is SGDLS and CDR2 is YYNGEE. This chain's CDR3 is CASSVLCRLANYEQYF. Written as DNA, the CDR3 is TGTGCCAGCAGCGTCCTATGCAGACTAGCAAACTACGAGCAGTACTTC.